This passage covers 26 T cell receptor beta chains from one sample sequenced in a study of cytomegalovirus exposure and HLA in healthy donors. The PCR contained 60 Vbeta and 13 Jbeta primers. TCRdb keeps only in-frame clones here, not all; method: immunoSEQ multiplex PCR. The data show over 150,000 clones, about four fifths seen once. The sample consisted of PBMCs. All receptors derive from a woman between 45 and 65 years old in good health and CMV-seronegative.

The J gene is TRBJ1-2, the V gene TRBV15; a possible D gene is TRBD1 (5 bases). CDR1 LNHNV and CDR2 YYDKDF come from the germline V gene (reference sequence). Trimming took off 8 bases at V and 1 base at J, with 11 bases between the two ends. The CDR3 is made up of 13 amino acids. The CDR3 coding sequence is TGTGCCACCCGCCAGGGAATTAACTATGGCTACACCTTC. It translates to CATRQGINYGYTF.

The chain carries TRBV15 and TRBJ2-7, with 9 bases fitting TRBD1. Germline CDR1 and CDR2: LNHNV and YYDKDF (reference sequence). The CDR3 runs to 16 residues. The V and J ends lost 0 bases and 3 bases, in that order; junction bases with no gene match: 6. This CDR3 is CATSRDTTGGGYEQYF. CDR3 in DNA: TGTGCCACCAGCAGAGATACGACAGGGGGGGGCTACGAGCAGTACTTC.

This clone appeared once. V usage is TRBV18 and J usage is TRBJ2-6, with 7 bases matching TRBD2. Germline CDR1 is KGHSH and CDR2 is LQKENI. This CDR3 contains 16 residues. V shed 3 bases, J shed 4 bases, and the junction held 6 bases outside the gene matches. The DNA for the CDR3 is TGTGCCAGCTCACCGTCCACGGGGGGAGGGGCCAACGTCCTGACTTTC. It yields the protein CASSPSTGGGANVLTF.

This clone was seen a handful of times. The rearrangement links TRBV5-6 to TRBJ1-1, with TRBD1 matching over 8 bases. Trimming took 4 bases from V and 4 from J; bases not matched to a gene: 6. The CDR3 runs 14 residues. Germline V gene sequence: CDR1 SGHDT, CDR2 YYEEEE. CDR3 sequence reads: CASSTLTGGTEAFF. DNA for the CDR3: TGTGCCAGCAGCACACTCACAGGGGGCACTGAAGCTTTCTTT. Using reference TRBV5-6 and TRBJ1-1 for the parts outside the CDR3, the full variable domain is DAGVTQSPTHLIKTRGQQVTLRCSPKSGHDTVSWYQQALGQGPQFIFQYYEEEERQRGNFPDRFSGHQFPNYSSELNVNALLLGDSALYLCASSTLTGGTEAFFGQGTRLTVV.

The J gene is TRBJ2-3, the V gene TRBV14; 7 bases align to TRBD2. The germline V gene encodes CDR1 SGHDN and CDR2 FVKESK. CDR3 size: 15 residues. V lost 3 bases and J lost 2; bases outside the gene matches: 5. The CDR3 region is CASSHPQRDTDTQYF. In DNA, the CDR3 is TGTGCCAGCAGCCATCCCCAGCGGGACACAGATACGCAGTATTTT.

The rearrangement uses TRBV5-1 and TRBJ2-7; 7 bases align to TRBD1. This CDR3 region has 14 residues. V gave up 4 bases and J gave up 6 bases; unmatched junction bases: 10. The V gene's germline CDR1 is SGHRS and CDR2 YFSETQ. DNA for the CDR3: TGCGCCAGCAGCGCAGGAAACAGGGGCCGCGAGCAGTACTTC. Amino acid sequence: CASSAGNRGREQYF.

The chain couples TRBV25-1 to TRBJ2-1, with 8 bases matching TRBD2. Germline V CDR1 and CDR2: MGHDK, SYGVNS. The CDR3 consists of 15 residues. V was pared by 5 bases and J by 7 bases, with 10 bases of the junction left unmatched. As DNA, the CDR3 is TGTGCCAGCAGTAACGAGCGGGGGACAAGGAATGAGCAGTTCTTC. This sequence encodes CASSNERGTRNEQFF.

This clone was detected a few times. This chain links TRBV6-4 with TRBJ2-3; 12 bases agree with TRBD2. The CDR3 runs 15 residues. Germline CDR1 MRHNA, CDR2 SNTAGT. With V trimmed by 4 bases and J by 1 base, 0 bases remained unmatched. DNA for the CDR3: TGTGCCAGCAGTGGGACTAGCGGGGGCACAGATACGCAGTATTTT. Its protein product is CASSGTSGGTDTQYF.

This clone is a singleton in its sample. The genes are TRBV19 and TRBJ1-5, with 7 bases matching TRBD1. CDR1 and CDR2 (germline): LNHDA, SQIVND (reference sequence). J was trimmed by 4 bases and V by 6 bases; bases with no gene match: 6. CDR3 length equals 14 residues. Here the CDR3 DNA reads TGTGCCAGTAGCCACGGGACAGCAAATCAGCCCCAGCATTTT. It translates to CASSHGTANQPQHF.

This clone was detected once. This chain joins TRBV7-9 and TRBJ1-1; no reliable D call. Germline V gives CDR1 SEHNR, CDR2 FQNEAQ (reference sequence). The CDR3 runs to 11 residues. The ends were cut back, 4 bases at V and 3 bases at J, with 3 bases in the middle. Written as DNA, the CDR3 is TGTGCCAGCAGCTCCTACACTGAAGCTTTCTTT. Translating gives CASSSYTEAFF.

This chain joins TRBV30 and TRBJ1-2; D is possibly TRBD1 (5 bases). Trimming removed 7 bases from V and 7 bases from J, with 19 bases in between. CDR3 length: 13 amino acids. Germline V gene data show CDR1 as GTSNPN and CDR2 as SVGIG (reference sequence). Written as DNA, the CDR3 is TGTGCCTCATACAGGAGTGCCTCGAGTGGCTACACCTTC. Protein: CASYRSASSGYTF. Supplemented by reference TRBV30 and TRBJ1-2, the full variable domain reads SQTIHQWPATLVQPVGSPLSLECTVEGTSNPNLYWYRQAAGRGLQLLFYSVGIGQISSEVPQNLSASRPQDRQFILSSKKLLLSDSGFYLCASYRSASSGYTFGSGTRLTVV.

The chain combines TRBV25-1 with TRBJ1-4, with D hard to call. The length of the CDR3 is 14 residues. The germline gives CDR1 MGHDK, CDR2 SYGVNS. Trimming shortened V by 10 bases and J by 2 bases, and 14 bases separated the two germline ends. The DNA of the CDR3 is TGTGCCACCAGCTTGAGCAGGACTAATGAAAAACTGTTTTTT. This codes for CATSLSRTNEKLFF.

The rearrangement links TRBV5-1 to TRBJ2-7; TRBD1 matches at 9 bases. After removal of 9 bases from V and 6 bases from J, the junction contained 10 bases not matched to a gene. Germline loops: CDR1 SGHRS, CDR2 YFSETQ. This CDR3 region has 13 residues. CDR3 region: CATPPKDRGEQYF. In DNA, the CDR3 is TGCGCCACCCCCCCCAAGGACAGGGGCGAGCAGTACTTC.

Only one count was recorded for this clone. The chain is built from TRBV7-2 and TRBJ1-4; a weak D match, TRBD1 (5 bases). CDR3 length equals 13 residues. Between the trimmed V and J ends, which lost 4 bases and 10 bases, there was a span of 13 bases. The germline gives CDR1 SGHTA, CDR2 FQGNSA. The CDR3 sequence is CASSSPGGGKLFF. The CDR3 region has the DNA TGTGCCAGCAGCTCCCCGGGGGGGGGAAAACTGTTTTTT.

CDR3 loop: CASSLGAGGPQETQYF. CDR3 in DNA: TGCGCCAGCAGCTTGGGCGCAGGGGGACCCCAAGAGACCCAGTACTTC. The V gene is TRBV5-1, the J gene TRBJ2-5; 7 bases align to TRBD1. Germline V CDR1 and CDR2: SGHRS, YFSETQ. After removal of 0 bases from V and 1 base from J, the junction contained 6 bases not matched to a gene. The CDR3 has 16 residues.

There are a few counts of this clone. The rearrangement links TRBV2 to TRBJ1-2; tentatively, D is TRBD1 (5 bases). Germline loops: CDR1 SNHLY, CDR2 FYNNEI. The CDR3 consists of 11 residues. The germline V and J ends were trimmed by 9 bases and 13 bases, with 18 bases remaining between them. This CDR3 reads CASSDQGGITF. CDR3 DNA sequence: TGTGCCAGTTCGGACCAGGGAGGGATCACCTTC. The full variable domain, with the rest looked up from reference TRBV2 and TRBJ1-2, is EPEVTQTPSHQVTQMGQEVILRCVPISNHLYFYWYRQILGQKVEFLVSFYNNEISEKSEIFDDQFSVERPDGSNFTLKIRSTKLEDSAMYFCASSDQGGITFGSGTRLTVV.

The chain employs TRBV5-1 and TRBJ2-5, with TRBD2 identical over 11 bases. J was trimmed by 7 bases and V by 1 base; bases with no gene match: 6. This CDR3 has 15 amino acids. Germline V gene sequence: CDR1 SGHRS, CDR2 YFSETQ. The CDR3 bases are TGCGCCAGCAGCTTGACTAGCGGGGGCTCTGTGACCCAGTACTTC. It yields the protein CASSLTSGGSVTQYF.

The gene calls are TRBV5-4 and TRBJ2-1; possibly TRBD2 for D (5 bases). V lost 0 bases, J lost 5 bases, and 12 bases lay in between. Germline loops: CDR1 SGHNT, CDR2 YYREEE (reference sequence). The CDR3 contains 15 residues. The CDR3 is CASSLGVGKDNEQFF. The CDR3 nucleotides read TGTGCCAGCAGCTTGGGTGTCGGGAAGGACAATGAGCAGTTCTTC. The entire variable domain, with the rest obtained from reference TRBV5-4 and TRBJ2-1, is as follows: ETGVTQSPTHLIKTRGQQVTLRCSSQSGHNTVSWYQQALGQGPQFIFQYYREEENGRGNFPPRFSGLQFPNYSSELNVNALELDDSALYLCASSLGVGKDNEQFFGPGTRLTVL.

This rearrangement joins TRBV27 to TRBJ1-6; TRBD1 matches 11 bases. This CDR3 is built from 16 residues. V shed 4 bases and J 13 bases; nucleotides not matched to a gene: 12. Germline values: CDR1 MNHEY, CDR2 SMNVEV (reference sequence). CDR3 bases: TGTGCCAGCAGTTCCCCAACCCGGGACAGGGGGGCTCCCCTCCACTTT. Protein sequence: CASSSPTRDRGAPLHF.

The rearrangement uses TRBV7-2 and TRBJ2-1; 7 bases line up with TRBD1. The CDR3 is 16 amino acids. From germline, CDR1 is SGHTA and CDR2 FQGNSA. The ends lost 3 bases at V and 1 base at J; junction bases unmatched: 6. CDR3 nucleotide sequence: TGTGCCAGCAGCTTCTCGACAGGGCCGTCCTACAATGAGCAGTTCTTC. Translation: CASSFSTGPSYNEQFF. The full variable domain, in which reference TRBV7-2 and TRBJ2-1 provide the parts outside the CDR3, is GAGVSQSPSNKVTEKGKDVELRCDPISGHTALYWYRQSLGQGLEFLIYFQGNSAPDKSGLPSDRFSAERTGGSVSTLTIQRTQQEDSAVYLCASSFSTGPSYNEQFFGPGTRLTVL.

The gene calls are TRBV5-1 and TRBJ2-2; 10 bases line up with TRBD1. Germline CDR1 SGHRS, CDR2 YFSETQ. CDR3 length: 17 residues. With 4 bases clipped from V and 2 bases from J, the junction kept 8 bases outside the gene matches. The CDR3 loop reads CASSMARTGGNTGELFF. The CDR3 region has the DNA TGCGCCAGCAGCATGGCTAGGACAGGGGGTAACACCGGGGAGCTGTTTTTT.

This clone was seen a handful of times. V usage is TRBV5-5 and J usage is TRBJ2-7, with 7 positions matching TRBD2. Trimming at V came to 0 bases and at J to 4 bases, leaving 4 bases not matched to a gene. Germline V lookup: CDR1 SGHKS, CDR2 YYEKEE (reference sequence). The CDR3 length is 14 residues. As DNA, the CDR3 is TGTGCCAGCAGCTTGGAGGGACTAACTTACGAGCAGTACTTC. This gives the protein CASSLEGLTYEQYF.

The chain combines TRBV4-2 with TRBJ2-5; D possibly corresponds to TRBD2 (6 bases). Judging by the DNA end, TRBJ2-7 fits better; the J call may be wrong. Germline V gene lookup returns CDR1 LGHNA and CDR2 YNFKEQ. The CDR3 runs to 14 residues. The DNA for the CDR3 is TGTGCCAGCAGCCAAGGACGGGAGTTCTACGAGCAGTACTTC. It translates to CASSQGREFYEQYF.

The V gene is TRBV7-6, the J gene TRBJ1-6; D perhaps matches TRBD1 (5 bases). The CDR3 is 13 residues long. The V and J ends lost 0 bases and 13 bases respectively, with 10 bases between them. In germline, CDR1 is SGHVS, CDR2 FNYEAQ. CDR3: CASSLAVRGPLHF. CDR3 nucleotide sequence: TGTGCCAGCAGCTTAGCTGTTCGGGGGCCCCTCCACTTT.

This clone was seen a single time. The V gene is TRBV7-9, the J gene TRBJ2-7, with D unclear. Trimming cost V 0 bases and J 4 bases, with 7 bases left between them. Germline V gives CDR1 SEHNR, CDR2 FQNEAQ (reference sequence). The CDR3 is made up of 13 amino acids. The CDR3 sequence: CASSLAGPYEQYF. DNA of the CDR3: TGTGCCAGCAGCTTAGCGGGCCCGTACGAGCAGTACTTC.

The chain recombines TRBV5-8 with TRBJ1-2, with D hard to call. The germline V gene has CDR1 SGHTS and CDR2 YDEGEE. This CDR3 has 15 residues. The ends were cut back, 1 base at V and 4 bases at J, with 14 bases in the middle. The CDR3 sequence: CASSLLFGSGYGYTF. In nucleotides, the CDR3 is TGTGCCAGCAGCTTGTTGTTTGGATCAGGCTATGGCTACACCTTC.